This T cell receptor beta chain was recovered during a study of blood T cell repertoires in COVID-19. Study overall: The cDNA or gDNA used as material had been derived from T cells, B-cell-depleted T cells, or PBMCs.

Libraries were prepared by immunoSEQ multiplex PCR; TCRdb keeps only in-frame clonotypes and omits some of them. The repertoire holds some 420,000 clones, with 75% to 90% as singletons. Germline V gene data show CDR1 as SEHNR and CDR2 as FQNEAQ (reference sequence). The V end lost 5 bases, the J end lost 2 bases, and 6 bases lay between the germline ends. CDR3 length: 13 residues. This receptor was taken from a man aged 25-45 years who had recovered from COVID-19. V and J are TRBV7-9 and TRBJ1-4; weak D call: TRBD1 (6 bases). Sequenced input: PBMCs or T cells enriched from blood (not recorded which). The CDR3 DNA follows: TGTGCCAGCAGCACAGGGACTAATGAAAAACTGTTTTTT. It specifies CASSTGTNEKLFF. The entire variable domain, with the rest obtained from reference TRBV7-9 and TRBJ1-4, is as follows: DTGVSQNPRHKITKRGQNVTFRCDPISEHNRLYWYRQTLGQGPEFLTYFQNEAQLEKSRLLSDRFSAERPKGSFSTLEIQRTEQGDSAMYLCASSTGTNEKLFFGSGTQLSVL.